This TCR beta chain originates from a study of OX40 agonist ivuxolimab in advanced cancers. Study context: The dose-escalation cohort was roughly 84% male, with a mean age of about 56 years, ranging about 20 to 79.

Generated by immunoSEQ multiplex PCR, the TCRdb table keeps only in-frame clones and is missing some. The sample has tens of thousands of clones, 88% seen once; the top ten hold 0.67%. Germline V gene sequence: CDR1 DFQATT, CDR2 SNEGSKA (reference sequence). This CDR3 spans 10 amino acids. The chain is built from TRBV20-1 and TRBJ2-1; D might be TRBD1 (5 bases). This receptor was taken from an adult with an advanced solid tumor such as melanoma, head and neck, liver or kidney cancer. The starting material was CD4+ or CD8+ T cells sorted from blood, obtained in a trial of the OX40 agonist ivuxolimab. The CDR3 loop is CSGHNNEQFF. As DNA, the CDR3 is TGCAGCGGACACAACAATGAGCAGTTCTTC.